This TCR beta chain was profiled in a study of blood T cell repertoires in COVID-19. Whole-study context: Samples representing acute and convalescent COVID-19 were sourced from the United States, Italy and Spain. The analysed material was cDNA or gDNA that came from T cells, B-cell-depleted T cells, or PBMCs.

The CDR3 spans 15 residues. J gave up 7 bases and V 5 bases, and 10 bases lay outside the gene matches. Germline CDR1 and CDR2: SGHRS and YFSETQ. In Seattle, patients joined the study during active infection and were tracked longitudinally. Per the original data handling: The assay estimated nucleated cells by amplifying reference gene primers. Clones were sequenced by immunoSEQ multiplex PCR, and TCRdb holds only the in-frame ones, with some missing. The V and J calls and clone size are taken from that table; D and trimming were inferred from the DNA. Here the sample spans about 350,000 clones, about 87% being singletons.

The sample was peripheral blood. V and J are TRBV5-1 and TRBJ2-5; the match to TRBD1 covers 11 bases. The TCR originated in a woman between 50 and 59 years old with COVID-19, enrolled during active disease. As DNA, the CDR3 is TGCGCCAGCAGTCTGAGGGACAGGGGGTATGGGACCCAGTACTTC. Translated: CASSLRDRGYGTQYF.